The 4 T cell receptor beta chains below all came from one sample that was sequenced in a study of blood T cells in healthy people across ages. The second PCR ran roughly 6 to 12 cycles with a sample-barcoded 5' primer and J-beta primers. TCRdb reprocessed the 5' RACE reads with MiXCR, giving one entry per CDR3 protein. The table lists 1.5 million to 2 million distinct CDR3 sequences, roughly 27% of them singletons. Material for sequencing was blood. All receptors come from a woman between 25 and 40 years old in good health.

V and J are TRBV10-3 and TRBJ2-7, with 7 bases aligning to TRBD2. The junction had 9 bases not matched to a gene; V was cut back by 7 bases and J by 3 bases. The CDR3 is made up of 14 amino acids. Germline CDR1 reads ENHRY; CDR2 reads SYGVKD. The CDR3 DNA reads as TGTGCCATCACCGAGAGGGCGGGAGACTACGAGCAGTACTTC. It yields the protein CAITERAGDYEQYF.

The rearrangement links TRBV4-3 to TRBJ2-1; 10 positions match TRBD2. The trim removed 1 base at V and 6 bases at J, leaving 6 bases unmatched. CDR3 length: 16 amino acids. CDR1 and CDR2 from the germline V gene are LGHNA and YSLEER. The CDR3 loop is CASSQVSGRAGNEQFF. The CDR3 DNA reads TGCGCCAGCAGCCAAGTGAGCGGGAGGGCCGGCAATGAGCAGTTCTTC.

Note on this clonotype: A read error is likely, as this CDR3 ends without the conserved phenylalanine or tryptophan. The J gene is TRBJ2-1, the V gene TRBV5-1; D is ambiguous. CDR1 is SGHRS, CDR2 YFSETQ, per germline. This CDR3 comprises 14 residues. For the CDR3, the DNA is TGCGCCAGCAGCTCCCGCGCAGGAGACAATAAGCAGTTCTTA. Protein: CASSSRAGDNKQFL.

The chain links TRBV7-2 to TRBJ2-2, with TRBD2 matching 8 bases. The CDR3 contains 15 residues. Germline V gene data show CDR1 as SGHTA and CDR2 as FQGNSA. V lost 5 bases to trimming and J lost 7 bases; unmatched junction nucleotides: 9. CDR3 DNA sequence: TGTGCCAGCAGCACAAACGGGGGGGCGCGCGGGGAGCTGTTTTTT. Protein: CASSTNGGARGELFF. The full variable domain, in which reference TRBV7-2 and TRBJ2-2 provide the parts outside the CDR3, is GAGVSQSPSNKVTEKGKDVELRCDPISGHTALYWYRQSLGQGLEFLIYFQGNSAPDKSGLPSDRFSAERTGGSVSTLTIQRTQQEDSAVYLCASSTNGGARGELFFGEGSRLTVL.